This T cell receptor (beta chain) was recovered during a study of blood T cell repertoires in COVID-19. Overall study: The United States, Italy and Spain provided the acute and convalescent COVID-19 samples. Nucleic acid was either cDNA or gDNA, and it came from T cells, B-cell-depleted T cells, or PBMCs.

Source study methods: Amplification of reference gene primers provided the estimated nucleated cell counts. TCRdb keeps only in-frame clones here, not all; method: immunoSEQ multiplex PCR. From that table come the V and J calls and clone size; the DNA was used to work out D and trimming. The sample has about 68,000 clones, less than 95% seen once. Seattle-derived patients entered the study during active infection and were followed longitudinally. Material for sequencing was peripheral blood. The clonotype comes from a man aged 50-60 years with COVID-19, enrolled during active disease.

The CDR3 DNA is TGTGCCAGCAGTTACCCCGGGGCCGGGGAGCTGTTTTTT. Translating it yields CASSYPGAGELFF. This chain uses TRBV6-2 or TRBV6-3 with TRBJ2-2, with D perhaps matching TRBD2 (5 bases). This CDR3 region has 13 residues. Germline CDR1 reads MNHEY; CDR2 reads SVGEGT. The V and J ends lost 2 bases and 6 bases respectively, with 7 bases between them.